The 5 T cell receptor beta chains reported below all come from one sample, sequenced in a study of human T cells and chemical hapten exposure. TCRdb analysed the RACE reads with MiXCR anew, one entry per CDR3 protein. This sample has some 39,000 distinct CDR3 sequences; more than 8% occur once, and the top ten carry 20% to 30%. Sample time point: patch test 3, about 24 weeks after DPC sensitization. Treatment in this sample: therapeutic diphenylcyclopropenone sensitization with weekly scalp DPC. Blood, whole and unfractionated, served as the source for total RNA extraction. Sequencing used whole blood, obtained in connection with sensitization to the hapten diphenylcyclopropenone (DPC). The receptors originated from a man aged 45-60 years with alopecia areata. Some clones in this sample may be carry-over from other donors' samples.

The chain couples TRBV10-3 to TRBJ2-2, with TRBD2 identical over 10 bases. The J segment lost 2 bases and the V segment lost 5 bases, leaving 2 bases of the junction unmatched. The germline V gene has CDR1 ENHRY and CDR2 SYGVKD. The CDR3 is 15 amino acids. The CDR3 DNA reads as TGTGCCATCAGTTCTAGCGGGGGTAACACCGGGGAGCTGTTTTTT. This sequence encodes CAISSSGGNTGELFF.

This clonotype was seen at least ten times. The CDR3 region is CATQLGANVLTF. CDR3 sequence (DNA): TGTGCCACCCAGTTAGGGGCCAACGTCCTGACTTTC. The J gene is TRBJ2-6, the V gene TRBV12-3 or TRBV12-4; unclear D gene. CDR3 length equals 12 residues. V gave up 10 bases and J gave up 4 bases, with 8 bases separating them.

The rearrangement uses TRBV28 and TRBJ2-3, with 9 nucleotides matching TRBD1. V lost 7 bases and J lost 4; bases outside the gene matches: 6. The CDR3 sequence is 14 residues long. Looked up from germline, CDR1 is MDHEN and CDR2 is SYDVKM. As DNA, the CDR3 is TGTGCCAGCAACTATGACAGGGGGTCAGATACGCAGTATTTT. Its protein is CASNYDRGSDTQYF.

As for this clonotype: The conserved final phenylalanine or tryptophan is absent from the CDR3, which likely points to a read error. J is TRBJ2-2 and V is TRBV5-1; unclear D gene. This CDR3 has 13 amino acids. Deletions cut 0 bases from V and 6 bases from J, with 6 bases between. Germline V gives CDR1 SGHRS, CDR2 YFSETQ. CDR3 sequence reads: CASSLAPAGELFL. In DNA form, the CDR3 reads TGCGCCAGCAGCTTGGCACCGGCCGGGGAGCTGTTTCTT.

J is TRBJ1-2 and V is TRBV28; the match to TRBD1 covers 7 bases. This CDR3 region has 16 residues. Germline CDR1 is MDHEN and CDR2 is SYDVKM. With 7 bases clipped from V and 6 bases from J, the junction kept 17 bases outside the gene matches. CDR3 nucleotides: TGTGCCAGCACTATAGGAGCAGGGGGAATTAAGAATGGCTACACCTTC. The encoded protein is CASTIGAGGIKNGYTF.